This T cell receptor beta chain was observed in a study of T cells in Graves' hyperthyroidism and ophthalmopathy. This clonotype was seen a handful of times. Authors of the study amplified TCR beta CDR3 regions from RNA transcripts. Carried out on the TCR CDR3, a first-round RT-PCR used the HTBI primer set. Via MiXCR, TCRdb re-called the multiplex PCR reads, giving one row per CDR3 protein. The sample consists of about half a million distinct CDR3 sequences, less than 25% of them appearing once. Material for sequencing was blood. This receptor was obtained from a man aged 18 to 35 with Graves' hyperthyroidism.

The DNA of the CDR3 is TGTGCCAGTAGTATTGCACAGGCGAACACTGAAGCTTTCTTT. It translates to CASSIAQANTEAFF. This chain links TRBV19 with TRBJ1-1, with D perhaps TRBD1 (5 bases). The germline CDR1 and CDR2 sequences are LNHDA and SQIVND (reference sequence). Trimming pared 3 bases from V and 1 base from J, leaving 9 bases between. The CDR3 is made up of 14 amino acids. The complete variable domain, with remaining parts taken from reference TRBV19 and TRBJ1-1, reads DGGITQSPKYLFRKEGQNVTLSCEQNLNHDAMYWYRQDPGQGLRLIYYSQIVNDFQKGDIAEGYSVSREKKESFPLTVTSAQKNPTAFYLCASSIAQANTEAFFGQGTRLTVV.